Listed below are T cell receptor beta chains from one sample, sequenced in a study of shared clonotypes between healthy human individuals. The table came from immunoSEQ multiplex PCR; TCRdb's copy has only in-frame clones and leaves some out. The sample consists of about 2.2 million clones, roughly 91% of them appearing once. Sequenced material: naive CD8+ T cells from PBMCs. The receptors were gathered from a man between 18 and 29 years old in good health. Some clones in this sample may be carry-over from other donors' samples. Each CDR3 is given with its conserved first and last residue. The D gene is left open where the match is weak.

.,TRBV5-4,14,CASSRKTENEKLFF
.,TRBV7-9,12,CASSPPGPEQYF
TRBD1,TRBV27,13,CASSHGQGYEQYF
.,TRBV19,16,CASTPRSRSSYNEQFF
.,TRBV7-3,13,CASSLEGNTEAFF
.,TRBV7-2,14,CASSLVAPGFEQFF
.,TRBV6-6,15,CASSFHSGPLEPQHF
TRBD2,TRBV5-1,16,CASSFTSGTIYNEQFF
TRBD2,TRBV27,14,CASKTGLASYEQYF
.,TRBV5-1,13,CASSLEGHGGYTF
.,TRBV11-3,12,CASSPRSGELFF
TRBD2,TRBV9,16,CASSISDSGPTGELFF
.,TRBV15,13,CATSQTRSETQYF
.,TRBV28,12,CASSFFGNEQFF
.,TRBV28,16,CASSLETVGRAGGYTF
.,TRBV21-1,19,CASSKQQQGGGTPPGEQYF
.,TRBV9,18,CASSVARDERSSYNEQFF
.,TRBV7-2,13,CASRAATNEKLFF
TRBD1,TRBV19,13,CAIRDRMNTEAFF
TRBD1,TRBV27,16,CASSSSPGTGRTEAFF
.,TRBV10-1,11,CASNGLEKLFF
.,TRBV6-1,13,CASSRRTPSEAFF
TRBD1,TRBV4-3,15,CASSHGTGRNREQFF
TRBD1,TRBV7-8,16,CASSSTRTGRGETQYF
.,TRBV7-8,14,CASQNDRTGNTIYF
TRBD2,TRBV7-3,18,CASSPQPHWREGYNEQFF
TRBD1,TRBV7-2,14,CASSLGQGANGYTF
.,TRBV5-1,15,CASSLAWGGNTEAFF
TRBD2,TRBV19,18,CASSYIWLTSGTTDTQYF